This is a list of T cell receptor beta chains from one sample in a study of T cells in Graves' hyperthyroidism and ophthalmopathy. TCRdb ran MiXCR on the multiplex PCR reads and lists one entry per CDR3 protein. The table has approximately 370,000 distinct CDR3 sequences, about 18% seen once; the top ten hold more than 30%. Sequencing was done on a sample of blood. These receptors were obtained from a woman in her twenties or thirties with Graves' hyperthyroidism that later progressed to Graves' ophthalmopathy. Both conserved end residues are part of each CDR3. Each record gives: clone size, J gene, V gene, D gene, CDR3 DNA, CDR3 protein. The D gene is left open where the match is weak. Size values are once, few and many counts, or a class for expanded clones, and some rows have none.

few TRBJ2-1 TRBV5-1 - TGCGCCAGCAGCTCCTCCCCACGGCGCTCCTACAATGAGCAGTTCTTC CASSSSPRRSYNEQFF
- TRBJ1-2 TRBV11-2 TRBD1 TGTGCCAGCAGCTACCACCCGGGACAGGGGAGAGGCTACACCTTC CASSYHPGQGRGYTF
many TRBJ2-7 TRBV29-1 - TGCAGCGTTGGAGGGGATCTCTACGAGCAGTACTTC CSVGGDLYEQYF
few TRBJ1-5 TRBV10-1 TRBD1 TGCGCCAGCAGCGCGGGACAGGGGATCCTATATAGCAATCAGCCCCAGCATTTT CASSAGQGILYSNQPQHF
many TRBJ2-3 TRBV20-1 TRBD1 TGCAGTGCTAGAGGGACAGGGGGTTTCGATACGCAGTATTTT CSARGTGGFDTQYF
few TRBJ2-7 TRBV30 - TGTGCCTGGGGGCGCCTAACGACCACCTACGAGCAGTACTTC CAWGRLTTTYEQYF
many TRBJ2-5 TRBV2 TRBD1 TGTGCCAGCAGCCGACAGGGGGCTGAGACCCAGTACTTC CASSRQGAETQYF
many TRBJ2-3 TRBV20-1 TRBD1 TGCAGTGCTAGGAGGTGGGGACAGGGGGTAGGAGATACGCAGTATTTT CSARRWGQGVGDTQYF
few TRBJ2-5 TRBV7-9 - TGTGCCAGCAGCAGGGAGCCGCAGACCCAGTACTTC CASSREPQTQYF
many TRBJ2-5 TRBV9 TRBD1 TGTGCCAGCAGCGTAGGACAGGGGGAAGAGACCCAGTACTTC CASSVGQGEETQYF
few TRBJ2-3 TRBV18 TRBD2 TGTGCCAGCTCGGGGCTAGCGGGACCGGTTAGCACAGATACGCAGTATTTT CASSGLAGPVSTDTQYF